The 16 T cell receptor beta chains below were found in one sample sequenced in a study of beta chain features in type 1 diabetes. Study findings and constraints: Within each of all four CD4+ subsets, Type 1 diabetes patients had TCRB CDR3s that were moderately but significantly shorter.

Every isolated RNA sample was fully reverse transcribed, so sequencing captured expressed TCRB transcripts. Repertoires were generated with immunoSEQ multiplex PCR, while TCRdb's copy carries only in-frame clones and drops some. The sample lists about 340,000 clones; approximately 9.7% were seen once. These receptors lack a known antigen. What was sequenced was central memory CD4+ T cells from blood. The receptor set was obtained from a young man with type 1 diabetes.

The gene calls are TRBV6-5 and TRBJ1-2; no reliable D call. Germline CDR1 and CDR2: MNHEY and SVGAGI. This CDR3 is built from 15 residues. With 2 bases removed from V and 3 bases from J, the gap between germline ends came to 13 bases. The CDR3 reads CASSYGGEWDYGYTF. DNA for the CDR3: TGTGCCAGCAGTTACGGTGGGGAATGGGACTATGGCTACACCTTC.

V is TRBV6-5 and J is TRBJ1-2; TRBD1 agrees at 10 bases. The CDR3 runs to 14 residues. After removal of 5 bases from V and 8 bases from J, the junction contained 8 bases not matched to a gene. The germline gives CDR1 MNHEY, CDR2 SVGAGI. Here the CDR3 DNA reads TGTGCCAGCAGTCCATCAGGGACAGGGGTAGGCTACACCTTC. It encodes CASSPSGTGVGYTF.

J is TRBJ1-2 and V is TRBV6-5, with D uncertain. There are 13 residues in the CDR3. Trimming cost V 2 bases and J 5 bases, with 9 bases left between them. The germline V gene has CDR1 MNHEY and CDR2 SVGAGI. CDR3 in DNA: TGTGCCAGCAGTTACGCGATCCGGTATGGCTACACCTTC. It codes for CASSYAIRYGYTF.

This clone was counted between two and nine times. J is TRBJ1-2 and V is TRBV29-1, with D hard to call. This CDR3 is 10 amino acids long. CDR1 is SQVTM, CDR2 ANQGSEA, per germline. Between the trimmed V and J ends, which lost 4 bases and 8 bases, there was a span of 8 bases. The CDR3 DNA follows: TGCAGCGTTGCGCTCCGGGGCTACACCTTC. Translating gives CSVALRGYTF.

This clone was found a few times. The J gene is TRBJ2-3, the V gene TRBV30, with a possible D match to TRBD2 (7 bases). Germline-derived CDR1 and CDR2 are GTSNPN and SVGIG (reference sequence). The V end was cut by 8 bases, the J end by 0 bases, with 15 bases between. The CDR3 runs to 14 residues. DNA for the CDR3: TGTGCCCGAGGGGGAGGGAGGAGCACAGATACGCAGTATTTT. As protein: CARGGGRSTDTQYF.

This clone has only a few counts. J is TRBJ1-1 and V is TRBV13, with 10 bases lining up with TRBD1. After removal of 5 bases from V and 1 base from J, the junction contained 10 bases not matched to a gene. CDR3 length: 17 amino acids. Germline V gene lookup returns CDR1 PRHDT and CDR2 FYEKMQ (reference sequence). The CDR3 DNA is TGTGCCAGCAGCCCAAATAGACAGGGGGCCGGGAACACTGAAGCTTTCTTT. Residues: CASSPNRQGAGNTEAFF.

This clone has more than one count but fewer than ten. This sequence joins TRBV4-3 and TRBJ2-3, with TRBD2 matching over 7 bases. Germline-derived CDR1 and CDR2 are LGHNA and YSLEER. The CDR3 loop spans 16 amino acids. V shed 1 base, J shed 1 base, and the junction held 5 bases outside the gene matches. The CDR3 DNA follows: TGCGCCAGCAGCCAAGGGGGACTAAGCCGCACAGATACGCAGTATTTT. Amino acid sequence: CASSQGGLSRTDTQYF.

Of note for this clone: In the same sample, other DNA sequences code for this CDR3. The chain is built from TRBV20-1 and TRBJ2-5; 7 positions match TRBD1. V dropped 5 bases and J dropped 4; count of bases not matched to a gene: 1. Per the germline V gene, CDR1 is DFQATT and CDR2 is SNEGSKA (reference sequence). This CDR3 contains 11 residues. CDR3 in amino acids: CSASGGETQYF. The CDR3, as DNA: TGCAGTGCTTCAGGGGGAGAGACCCAGTACTTC.

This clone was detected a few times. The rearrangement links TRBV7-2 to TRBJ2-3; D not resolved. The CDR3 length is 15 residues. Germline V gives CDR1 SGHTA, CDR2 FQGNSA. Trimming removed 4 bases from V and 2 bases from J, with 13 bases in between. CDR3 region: CASSSRYSPTDTQYF. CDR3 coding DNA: TGTGCCAGCAGCTCCCGGTATAGTCCCACAGATACGCAGTATTTT.

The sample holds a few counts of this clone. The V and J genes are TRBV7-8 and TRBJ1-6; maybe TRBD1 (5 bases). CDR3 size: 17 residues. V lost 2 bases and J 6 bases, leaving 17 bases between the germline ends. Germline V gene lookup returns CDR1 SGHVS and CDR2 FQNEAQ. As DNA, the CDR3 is TGTGCCAGCAGCTTAAGTGGGGCCCGTACTACTAATTCACCCCTCCACTTT. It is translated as CASSLSGARTTNSPLHF.

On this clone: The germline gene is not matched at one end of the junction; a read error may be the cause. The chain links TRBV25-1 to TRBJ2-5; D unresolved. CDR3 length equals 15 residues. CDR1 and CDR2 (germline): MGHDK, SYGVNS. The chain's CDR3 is CASSSGGLIQEIQYF. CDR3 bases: TGTGCCAGCAGTTCAGGTGGTCTAATACAAGAGATCCAGTACTTC.

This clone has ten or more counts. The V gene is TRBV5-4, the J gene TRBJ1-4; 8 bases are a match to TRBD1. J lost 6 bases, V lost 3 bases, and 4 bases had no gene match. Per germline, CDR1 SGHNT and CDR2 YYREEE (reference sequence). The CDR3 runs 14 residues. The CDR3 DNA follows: TGTGCCAGCAGCTCGACAGGGGAGGATGAAAAACTGTTTTTT. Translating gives CASSSTGEDEKLFF.

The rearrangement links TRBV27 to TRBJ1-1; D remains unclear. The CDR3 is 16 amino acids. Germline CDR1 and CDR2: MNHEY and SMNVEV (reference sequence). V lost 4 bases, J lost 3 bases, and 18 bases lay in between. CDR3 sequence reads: CASSSLSKNSDTEAFF. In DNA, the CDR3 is TGTGCCAGCAGTTCCCTATCGAAGAATTCCGACACTGAAGCTTTCTTT.

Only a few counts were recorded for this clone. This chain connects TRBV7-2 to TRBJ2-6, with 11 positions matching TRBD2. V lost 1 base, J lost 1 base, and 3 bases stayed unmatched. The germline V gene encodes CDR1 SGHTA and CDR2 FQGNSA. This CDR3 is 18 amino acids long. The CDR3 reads CASSLGLAGSSGANVLTF. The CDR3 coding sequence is TGTGCCAGCAGCTTAGGACTAGCGGGGTCTTCTGGGGCCAACGTCCTGACTTTC.

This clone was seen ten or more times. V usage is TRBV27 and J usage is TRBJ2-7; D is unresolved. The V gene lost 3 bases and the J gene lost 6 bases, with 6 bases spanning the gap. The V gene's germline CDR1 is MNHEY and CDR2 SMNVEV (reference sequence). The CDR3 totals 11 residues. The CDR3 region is CASSFAREQYF. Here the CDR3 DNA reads TGTGCCAGCAGTTTCGCCCGCGAGCAGTACTTC.

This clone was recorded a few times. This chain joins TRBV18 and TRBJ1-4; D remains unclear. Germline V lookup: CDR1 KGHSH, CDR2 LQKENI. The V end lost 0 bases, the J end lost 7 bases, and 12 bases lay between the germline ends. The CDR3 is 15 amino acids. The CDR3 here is CASSPPRRAGEKLFF. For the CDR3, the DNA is TGTGCCAGCTCACCACCGCGGAGGGCGGGTGAAAAACTGTTTTTT.